Following are 3 T cell receptor beta chains from one sample sequenced in a study of CD8+CD57+ T cells in acquired aplastic anemia. TCR beta VDJ and CDR3 were profiled, and genomic DNA was the template. TCRdb itself ran the reads through MiXCR, one entry per CDR3 protein. The profile covers approximately 220,000 distinct CDR3 sequences, with around 45% appearing a single time and 7% to 10% taken by the ten largest. Patients sequenced had flow cytometry evidence of CD8+CD57+ cell expansion. The sample consisted of sorted CD4+, CD8+, or CD8+CD57+ T cells (not recorded which) from PBMCs. Source of these receptors: a human donor with aplastic anemia.

V gene TRBV7-9 combines with J gene TRBJ2-1; TRBD2 matches 8 bases. CDR3 length: 15 amino acids. The V gene end was trimmed by 5 bases and the J gene end by 5 bases; junction bases not matched to a gene: 8. Germline V gene sequence: CDR1 SEHNR, CDR2 FQNEAQ (reference sequence). The CDR3 sequence: CASSPWREAHNEQFF. The CDR3 region has the DNA TGTGCCAGCAGCCCCTGGCGGGAGGCCCACAATGAGCAGTTCTTC.

Regarding this clonotype: One junction end does not reproduce the germline sequence, and a read error may be involved. The rearrangement uses TRBV6-4 and TRBJ2-5; 9 nucleotides agree with TRBD2. This CDR3 region has 15 residues. The germline V gene encodes CDR1 MRHNA and CDR2 SNTAGT. In nucleotides, the CDR3 is TGCGCCAGCAAGGTCGCGGGGGGGTCGGTGGAGACCCAGTACTTC. Translated, it gives CASKVAGGSVETQYF.

V is TRBV7-2 and J is TRBJ2-7; 9 nucleotides line up with TRBD2. This CDR3 region has 15 residues. Germline V gene data show CDR1 as SGHTA and CDR2 as FQGNSA. V gave up 3 bases and J gave up 5 bases; unmatched junction bases: 8. CDR3 DNA sequence: TGTGCCAGCAGCTTGGGCGGGAGGGCCTCGAACGAGCAGTACGTC. It specifies CASSLGGRASNEQYV.